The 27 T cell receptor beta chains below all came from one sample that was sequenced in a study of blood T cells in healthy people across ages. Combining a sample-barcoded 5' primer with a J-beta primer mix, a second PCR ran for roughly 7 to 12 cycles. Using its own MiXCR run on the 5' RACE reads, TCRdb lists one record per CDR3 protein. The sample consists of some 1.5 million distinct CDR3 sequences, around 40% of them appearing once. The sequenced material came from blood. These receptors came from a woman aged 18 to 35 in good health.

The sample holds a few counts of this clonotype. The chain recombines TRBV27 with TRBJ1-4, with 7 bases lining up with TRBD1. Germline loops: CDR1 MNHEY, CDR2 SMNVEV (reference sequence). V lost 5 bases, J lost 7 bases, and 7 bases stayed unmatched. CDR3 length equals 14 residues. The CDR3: CASSKTGASEKLFF. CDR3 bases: TGTGCCAGCAGTAAAACAGGGGCGAGTGAAAAACTGTTTTTT.

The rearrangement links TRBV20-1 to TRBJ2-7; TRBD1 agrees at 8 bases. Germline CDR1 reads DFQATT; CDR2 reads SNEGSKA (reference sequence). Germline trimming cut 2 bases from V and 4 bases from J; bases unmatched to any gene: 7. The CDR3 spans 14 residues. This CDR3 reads CSARMAGGRYEQYF. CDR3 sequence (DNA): TGCAGTGCTAGAATGGCAGGGGGCCGGTACGAGCAGTACTTC.

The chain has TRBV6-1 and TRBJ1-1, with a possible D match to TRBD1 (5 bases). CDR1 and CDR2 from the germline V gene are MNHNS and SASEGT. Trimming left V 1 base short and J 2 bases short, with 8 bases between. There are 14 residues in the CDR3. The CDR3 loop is CASSEGGGNTEAFF. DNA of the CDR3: TGTGCCAGCAGTGAAGGGGGGGGTAACACTGAAGCTTTCTTT.

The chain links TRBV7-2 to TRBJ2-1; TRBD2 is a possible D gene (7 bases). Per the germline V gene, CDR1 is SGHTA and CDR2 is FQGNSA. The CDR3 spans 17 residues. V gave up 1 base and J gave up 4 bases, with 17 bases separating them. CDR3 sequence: CASSLVARGGLYNEQFF. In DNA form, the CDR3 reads TGTGCCAGCAGCTTAGTAGCCCGCGGGGGCCTTTACAATGAGCAGTTCTTC.

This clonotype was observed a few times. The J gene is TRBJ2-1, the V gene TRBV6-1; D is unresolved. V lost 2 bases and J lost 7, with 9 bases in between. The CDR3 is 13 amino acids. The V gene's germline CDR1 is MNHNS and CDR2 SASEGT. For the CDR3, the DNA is TGTGCCAGCAGTGAACTGAGTCGAAATGAGCAGTTCTTC. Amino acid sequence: CASSELSRNEQFF.

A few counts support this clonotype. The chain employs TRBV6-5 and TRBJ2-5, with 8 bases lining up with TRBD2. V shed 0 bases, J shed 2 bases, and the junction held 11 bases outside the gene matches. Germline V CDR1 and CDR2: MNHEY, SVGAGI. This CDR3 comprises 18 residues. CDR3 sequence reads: CASSYSNPAGASQETQYF. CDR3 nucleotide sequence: TGTGCCAGCAGTTACTCGAATCCAGCGGGGGCCTCGCAAGAGACCCAGTACTTC.

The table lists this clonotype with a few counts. CDR3 in amino acids: CSVDRRQETQYF. The CDR3 DNA follows: TGCAGCGTTGATCGCAGGCAAGAGACCCAGTACTTC. The rearrangement joins TRBV29-1 to TRBJ2-5; D unclear. The V gene lost 3 bases and the J gene lost 2 bases, with 7 bases spanning the gap. Germline CDR1 reads SQVTM; CDR2 reads ANQGSEA. The CDR3 totals 12 residues.

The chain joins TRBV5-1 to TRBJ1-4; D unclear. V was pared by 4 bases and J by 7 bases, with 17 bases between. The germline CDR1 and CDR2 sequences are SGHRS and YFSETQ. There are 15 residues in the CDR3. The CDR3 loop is CASSPDPLRLEKLFF. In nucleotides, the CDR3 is TGCGCCAGCAGCCCGGACCCTCTTCGACTTGAAAAACTGTTTTTT.

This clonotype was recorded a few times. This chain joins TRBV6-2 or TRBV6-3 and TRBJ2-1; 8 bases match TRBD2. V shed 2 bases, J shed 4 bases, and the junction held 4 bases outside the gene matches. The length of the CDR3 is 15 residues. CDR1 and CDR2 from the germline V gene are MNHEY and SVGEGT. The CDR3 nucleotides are TGTGCCAGCAGTTACGCTAGCGGGCGTTACAATGAGCAGTTCTTC. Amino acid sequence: CASSYASGRYNEQFF.

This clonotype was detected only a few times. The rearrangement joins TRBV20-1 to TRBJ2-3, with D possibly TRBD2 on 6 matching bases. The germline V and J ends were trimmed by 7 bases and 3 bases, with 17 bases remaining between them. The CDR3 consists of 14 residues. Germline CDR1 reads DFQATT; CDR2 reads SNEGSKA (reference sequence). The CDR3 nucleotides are TGCAGTGTCAGCGGTGCAGGGACTACAGATACGCAGTATTTT. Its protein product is CSVSGAGTTDTQYF.

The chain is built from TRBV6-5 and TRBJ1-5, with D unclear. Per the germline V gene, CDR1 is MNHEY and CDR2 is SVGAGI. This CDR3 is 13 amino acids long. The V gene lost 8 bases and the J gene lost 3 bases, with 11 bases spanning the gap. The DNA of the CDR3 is TGTGCCAGCGGCGGCCACTCCAATCAGCCCCAGCATTTT. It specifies CASGGHSNQPQHF.

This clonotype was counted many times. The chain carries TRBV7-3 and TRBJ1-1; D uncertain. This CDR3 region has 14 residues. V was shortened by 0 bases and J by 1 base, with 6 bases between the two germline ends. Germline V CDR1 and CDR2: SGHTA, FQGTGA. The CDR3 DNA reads TGTGCCAGCAGCTTAACCGGGGAGAACACTGAAGCTTTCTTT. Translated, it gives CASSLTGENTEAFF.

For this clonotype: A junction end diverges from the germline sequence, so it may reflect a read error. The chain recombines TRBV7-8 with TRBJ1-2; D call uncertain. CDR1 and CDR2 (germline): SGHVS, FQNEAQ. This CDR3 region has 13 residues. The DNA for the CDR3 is TGTGCCAGCAGCTTTAGCTCTAACGATGGCTACACCTTC. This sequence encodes CASSFSSNDGYTF.

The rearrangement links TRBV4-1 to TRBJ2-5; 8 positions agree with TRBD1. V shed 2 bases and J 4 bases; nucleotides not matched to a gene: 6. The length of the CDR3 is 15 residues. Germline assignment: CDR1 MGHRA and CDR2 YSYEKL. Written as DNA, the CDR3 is TGCGCCAGCAGCCAACAGGAAACAGGGGGAGAGACCCAGTACTTC. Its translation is CASSQQETGGETQYF.

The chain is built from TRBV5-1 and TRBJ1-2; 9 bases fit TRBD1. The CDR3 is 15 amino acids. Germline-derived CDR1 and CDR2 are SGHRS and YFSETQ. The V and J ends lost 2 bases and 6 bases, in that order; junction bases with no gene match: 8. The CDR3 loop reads CASSFSGTGRDGYTF. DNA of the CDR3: TGCGCCAGCAGCTTCTCCGGGACAGGGAGAGATGGCTACACCTTC.

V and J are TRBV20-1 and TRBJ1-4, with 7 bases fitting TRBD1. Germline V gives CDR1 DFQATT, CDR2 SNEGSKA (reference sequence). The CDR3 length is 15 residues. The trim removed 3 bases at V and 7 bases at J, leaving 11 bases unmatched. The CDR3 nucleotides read TGCAGTGCTAGGTTGACAGGGATTGACGGTGAAAAACTGTTTTTT. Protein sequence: CSARLTGIDGEKLFF.

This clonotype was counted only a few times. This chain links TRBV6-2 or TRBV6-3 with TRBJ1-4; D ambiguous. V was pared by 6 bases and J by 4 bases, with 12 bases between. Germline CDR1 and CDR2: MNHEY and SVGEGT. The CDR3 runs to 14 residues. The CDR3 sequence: CASRLTDYNEKLFF. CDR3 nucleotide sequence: TGTGCCAGCAGGCTCACGGATTATAATGAAAAACTGTTTTTT.

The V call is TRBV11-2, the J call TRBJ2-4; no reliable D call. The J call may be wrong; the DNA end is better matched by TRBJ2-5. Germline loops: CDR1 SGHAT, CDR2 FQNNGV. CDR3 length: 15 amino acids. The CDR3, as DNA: TGTGCCAGCAGCTTAGCTCGGAGCCCGAAAGAGACCCAGTACTTC. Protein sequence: CASSLARSPKETQYF.

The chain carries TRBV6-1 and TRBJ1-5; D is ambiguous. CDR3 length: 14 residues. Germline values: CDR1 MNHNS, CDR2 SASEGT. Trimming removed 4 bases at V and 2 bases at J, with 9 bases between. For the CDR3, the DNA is TGTGCCAGCAGTGGTCGAAGTCGCAATCAGCCCCAGCATTTT. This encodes CASSGRSRNQPQHF.

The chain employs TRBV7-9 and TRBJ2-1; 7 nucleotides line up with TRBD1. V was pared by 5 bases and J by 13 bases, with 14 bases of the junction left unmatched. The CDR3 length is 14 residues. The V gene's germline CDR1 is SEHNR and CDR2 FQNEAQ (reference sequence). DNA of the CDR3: TGTGCCAGCAGCCCCTTGGGACAGCAAGAGACCCAGTTCTTC. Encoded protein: CASSPLGQQETQFF.

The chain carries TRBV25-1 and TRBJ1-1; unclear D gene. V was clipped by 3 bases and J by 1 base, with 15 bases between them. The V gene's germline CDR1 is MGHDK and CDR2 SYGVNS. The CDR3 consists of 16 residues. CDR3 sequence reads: CASSDSVGVANTEAFF. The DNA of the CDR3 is TGTGCCAGCAGTGATAGTGTCGGGGTCGCGAACACTGAAGCTTTCTTT.

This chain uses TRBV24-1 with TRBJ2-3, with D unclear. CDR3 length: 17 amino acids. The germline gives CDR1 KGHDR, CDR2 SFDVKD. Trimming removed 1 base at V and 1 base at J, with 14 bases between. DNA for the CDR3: TGTGCCACCAGTGATTTTGGGCCCTCCGGGCGCACAGATACGCAGTATTTT. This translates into CATSDFGPSGRTDTQYF.

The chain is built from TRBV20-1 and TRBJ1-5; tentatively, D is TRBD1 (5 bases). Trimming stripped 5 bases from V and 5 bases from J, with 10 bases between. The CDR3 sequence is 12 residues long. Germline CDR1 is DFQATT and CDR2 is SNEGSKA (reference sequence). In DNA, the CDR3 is TGCAGTGCTGGGACTGGGGATCAGCCCCAGCATTTT. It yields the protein CSAGTGDQPQHF.

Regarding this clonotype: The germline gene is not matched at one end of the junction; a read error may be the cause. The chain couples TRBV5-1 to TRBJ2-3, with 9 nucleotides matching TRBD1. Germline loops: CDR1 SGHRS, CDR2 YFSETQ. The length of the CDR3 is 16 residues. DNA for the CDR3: TGTGCCAGCAGCTTAGCCGGGACAGGGAACACAGATACGCAGTATTTT. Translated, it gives CASSLAGTGNTDTQYF.

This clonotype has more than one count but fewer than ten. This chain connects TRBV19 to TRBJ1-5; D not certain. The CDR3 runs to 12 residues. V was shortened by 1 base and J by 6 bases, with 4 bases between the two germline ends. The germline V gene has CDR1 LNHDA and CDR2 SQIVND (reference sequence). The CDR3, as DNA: TGTGCCAGTAGTATAGTAACTCAGCCCCAGCATTTT. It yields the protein CASSIVTQPQHF.

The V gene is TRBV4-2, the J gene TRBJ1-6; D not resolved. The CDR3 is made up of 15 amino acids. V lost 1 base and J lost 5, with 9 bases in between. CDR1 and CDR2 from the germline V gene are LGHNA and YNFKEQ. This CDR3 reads CASSQGGLHNSPLHF. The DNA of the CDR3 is TGTGCCAGCAGCCAAGGGGGTCTCCATAATTCACCCCTCCACTTT.

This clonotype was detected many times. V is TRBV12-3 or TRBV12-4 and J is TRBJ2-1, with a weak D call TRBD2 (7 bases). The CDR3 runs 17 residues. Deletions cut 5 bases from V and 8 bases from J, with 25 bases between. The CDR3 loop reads CASSNGGGGRVGDEQFF. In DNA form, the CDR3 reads TGTGCCAGCAGTAACGGGGGAGGGGGAAGAGTTGGAGATGAGCAGTTCTTC.